This TCR beta chain was sequenced for a study of OX40 agonist ivuxolimab in advanced cancers. About the research overall: Across the patients, intravenous ivuxolimab was delivered every 2 weeks at 0.01 to 10 mg/kg. Among those enrolled, mean age was 60 years (range roughly 23 to 90) and 82.7% were male. Having had anti-PD-1, anti-PD-L1 or anti-CTLA-4 therapy before was allowed, and 40% to 45% had some.

Assay: immunoSEQ multiplex PCR; the TCRdb copy retains only in-frame clones and omits some. Among over 55,000 clones listed, approximately 91% were seen once. In this sample, this clone turned up once. Its antigen is still unknown. In germline, CDR1 is SNHLY, CDR2 FYNNEI. The V end lost 6 bases, the J end lost 1 base, and 15 bases lay between the germline ends. The CDR3 totals 16 residues. Findings and limits, study-wide: At doses 0.1 to 3.0 mg/kg, CD4+ and CD8+ clones expanded.

The TCR originated in an adult with an advanced solid tumor such as melanoma, head and neck, liver or kidney cancer. The sequencing used CD4+ or CD8+ T cells sorted from blood, collected in a trial of the OX40 agonist ivuxolimab. V is TRBV2 and J is TRBJ1-4; D gene uncertain. CDR3 sequence: CASRPSRTLTNEKLFF. CDR3 DNA sequence: TGTGCCAGCAGGCCGAGTAGGACGTTAACTAATGAAAAACTGTTTTTT. Based on the CDR3 plus reference TRBV2 and TRBJ1-4, the full variable domain is EPEVTQTPSHQVTQMGQEVILRCVPISNHLYFYWYRQILGQKVEFLVSFYNNEISEKSEIFDDQFSVERPDGSNFTLKIRSTKLEDSAMYFCASRPSRTLTNEKLFFGSGTQLSVL.